This T cell receptor beta chain comes out of a study of identical twins. V was clipped by 3 bases and J by 0 bases, with 15 bases between them. Germline CDR1 SEHNR, CDR2 FQNEAQ (reference sequence). The CDR3 has 16 amino acids. TCRdb re-called the 5' RACE reads with MiXCR, one entry per CDR3 protein. In the table there are 1.5 million to 2 million distinct CDR3 sequences, less than 35% of which are singletons. The source material was cord blood. The sequence was obtained from a newborn girl in good health. The genes are TRBV7-9 and TRBJ2-7; D is perhaps TRBD1 or TRBD2 (5 bases each). The CDR3 loop reads CASSLWGPVISYEQYF. As DNA, the CDR3 is TGTGCCAGCAGCTTGTGGGGACCTGTGATCTCCTACGAGCAGTACTTC.